The rows below give T cell receptor beta chains drawn from one sample of a study of blood T cell repertoires in COVID-19. Produced via immunoSEQ multiplex PCR; TCRdb's table is partial and in-frame only. The sample contains tens of thousands of clones, about 82% of which appear only once. The sample comprised peripheral blood. These receptor sequences come from a human donor in a cohort sampled during active COVID-19. Both conserved end residues are part of each CDR3. The order of the fields is clone size, D gene, J gene, V gene, CDR3 DNA, CDR3 protein. D genes are given only for firm matches. Clone sizes are given selectively: once, few, many, or a class where the clone is expanded.

- - TRBJ2-7 TRBV15 TGTGCCACCAGCAGAGGGGGGGAGGCCTACGAGCAGTACTTC CATSRGGEAYEQYF
- - TRBJ2-7 TRBV5-4 TGTGCCAGCAGCTGGGGGGGCCCTACGAAGGCCTACGAGCAGTACTTC CASSWGGPTKAYEQYF
- - TRBJ1-3 TRBV15 TGTGCCACCAGCAGAGAAGAGGGTGCTGGAAACACCATATATTTT CATSREEGAGNTIYF
once TRBD1 TRBJ1-4 TRBV2 TGTGCCAGAGGACAGGGGAGAGGGATTAGTGAAAAACTGTTTTTT CARGQGRGISEKLFF
- - TRBJ1-5 TRBV5-1 TGCGCCAGCAGCTTGGGAGCGGATCAGCCCCAGCATTTT CASSLGADQPQHF
- TRBD1 TRBJ2-3 TRBV6-5 TGTGCCAGCAGTTCCACCGGGACAGGGTCAACAGATACGCAGTATTTT CASSSTGTGSTDTQYF
- TRBD1 TRBJ2-5 TRBV12-5 TGTGCTAGTGGGCAGGGGGCTCAAGAGACCCAGTACTTC CASGQGAQETQYF
few TRBD2 TRBJ2-5 TRBV7-2 TGTGCCAGCAGCCCCTCTAGCGGGGGCCCTTCAAGGACCCAGTACTTC CASSPSSGGPSRTQYF
once - TRBJ2-3 TRBV14 TGTGCCAGCAGCCAAGATTGGCAGGGCGCGCTATATACGCAGTATTTT CASSQDWQGALYTQYF
- - TRBJ1-2 TRBV7-8 TGTGCCAGCAGCTTAGACCAGGAAGCTAACTATGGCTACACCTTC CASSLDQEANYGYTF
- - TRBJ1-1 TRBV3-1/TRBV3-2 TGTGCCAGCAGCCAATCGTTGAGCACTGAAGCTTTCTTT CASSQSLSTEAFF
- - TRBJ1-1 TRBV5-1 TGCGCCAGCACCAGGACAGAAATGAACACTGAAGCTTTCTTT CASTRTEMNTEAFF
- TRBD2 TRBJ2-3 TRBV4-1 TGCGCCAGCAGCCCTCAACCGGGACTAGCGGGATTAGATACGCAGTATTTT CASSPQPGLAGLDTQYF
- TRBD1 TRBJ1-6 TRBV5-1 TGCGCCAGGCGGCTGGTAGGTGACAGGGCTTTGGGGAATTCACCCCTCCACTTT CARRLVGDRALGNSPLHF
- - TRBJ2-7 TRBV3-1/TRBV3-2 TGTGCCAGCAGCTCTACGACCACAGCCTACGAGCAGTACTTC CASSSTTTAYEQYF
- - TRBJ1-4 TRBV19 TGTGCCAGTAGTATCCAGGGCTCCCGAAATGAAAAACTGTTTTTT CASSIQGSRNEKLFF
- - TRBJ1-4 TRBV6-2/TRBV6-3 TGTGCCAGCAGTTTGCAGGGATTGAATGAAAAACTGTTTTTT CASSLQGLNEKLFF